Sequencing of this T cell receptor beta chain was carried out in a study of T cell repertoires in cytomegalovirus infection (dated by TCRdb to 2018 to 2020). Study-level background: The peptide stimulations were aimed at well-studied HLA-B-restricted epitopes as well as recently identified HLA-C-restricted CMV epitopes, whose presentation resists viral immunomodulation. Donor HLA type was relevant to the analysis, because carriage of CMV infection together with the matching HLA type was indicated by public TCR beta signatures.

This clonotype was counted only a few times. Which antigen it targets is not known. No base qualities exist here, and no much larger clone lies one base off it. TCRdb records Illumina HiSeq 1500 as the sequencer. The raw public reads went through TCRdb reprocessing: fastp at Q25, MiXCR clone calling, in-frame beta chains kept. All rows with the same CDR3 protein become a single entry with the most common DNA and genes. The sample records about half a million distinct CDR3 sequences, approximately 46% of which are singletons. The ten largest clones take up approximately 40% of the sample. The treatment or condition label on this specimen signifies: in vitro stimulation with specific CMV peptide epitopes to enrich CMV-specific T cells. Study-wide findings and limitations: In both this cohort and an independent cohort of some 380 donors, the cumulative frequency of public TCR beta family members distinguished carriers of CMV infection plus the relevant HLA type. The ex vivo response was dominated by HLA-C-restricted CMV-specific TCR beta clonotypes, which also provided the single most frequent clonotype in two of eight donors.

The sequences come from cultured PBMCs, collected from culture after CMV antigen stimulation. This receptor was obtained from a human donor in good health (CMV status not recorded). Some clones in this sample may be carry-over from other donors' samples.

At the DNA level, the sequence is TGTGCCAGCAGCGGTCAGGGCAGCTCTGGAAACACCATATATTTT. Its protein reads: CASSGQGSSGNTIYF. The chain links TRBV7-2 with TRBJ1-3, with a tentative D gene TRBD1 over 5 matching bases. V and J are truncated by 5 bases and 0 bases respectively, leaving an intervening sequence of 11 bases. Including the terminal cysteine and phenylalanine, the CDR3 comprises 15 residues. Only the CDR3 region is kept as DNA, spanning 45 bases read in frame from base 1. Per the germline V gene, SGHTA is the CDR1 and FQGNSA is the CDR2.